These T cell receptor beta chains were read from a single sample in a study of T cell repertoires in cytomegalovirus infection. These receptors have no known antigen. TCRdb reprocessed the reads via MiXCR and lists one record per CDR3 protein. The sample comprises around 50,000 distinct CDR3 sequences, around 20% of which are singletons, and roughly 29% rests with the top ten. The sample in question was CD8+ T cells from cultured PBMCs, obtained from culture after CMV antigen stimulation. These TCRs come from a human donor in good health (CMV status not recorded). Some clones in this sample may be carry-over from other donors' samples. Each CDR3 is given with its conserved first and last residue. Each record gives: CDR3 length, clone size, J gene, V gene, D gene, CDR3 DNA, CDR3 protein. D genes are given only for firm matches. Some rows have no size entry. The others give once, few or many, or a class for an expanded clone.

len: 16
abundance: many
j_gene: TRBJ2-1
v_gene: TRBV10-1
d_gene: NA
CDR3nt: TGCGCCAGCAGTTCGTTGCGGTTTAGGGCCTACAATGAGCAGTTCTTC
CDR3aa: CASSSLRFRAYNEQFF

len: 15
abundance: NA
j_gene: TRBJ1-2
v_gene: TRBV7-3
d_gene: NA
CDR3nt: TGTGCCAGCAGCTTAGTCCCAGGACACGAAGTGGGCTACACCTTC
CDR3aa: CASSLVPGHEVGYTF

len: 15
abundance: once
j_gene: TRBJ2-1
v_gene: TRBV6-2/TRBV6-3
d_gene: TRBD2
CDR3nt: TGTGCCCGCAGCTTTCTAGCGGGAGGAGGGAATGAGCAGTTCTTC
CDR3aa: CARSFLAGGGNEQFF

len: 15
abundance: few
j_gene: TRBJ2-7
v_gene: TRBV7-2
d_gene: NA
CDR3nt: TGTGCCAGCAGCTTCAGACCCTCTCCGAGCTACGAGCAGTACTTC
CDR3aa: CASSFRPSPSYEQYF

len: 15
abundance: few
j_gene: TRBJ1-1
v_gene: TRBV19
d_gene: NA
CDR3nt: TGTGCCAGTAGTATAAGTCTCCAGTGGGGAGCTGAAGCTTTCTTT
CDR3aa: CASSISLQWGAEAFF

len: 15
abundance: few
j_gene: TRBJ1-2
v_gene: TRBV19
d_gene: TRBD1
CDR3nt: TGTGCCGGCCGGGACAGGGGGCTGGGTAACTATGGCTACACCTTC
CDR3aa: CAGRDRGLGNYGYTF

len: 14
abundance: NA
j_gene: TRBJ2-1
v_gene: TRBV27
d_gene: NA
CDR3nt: TGTGCCAGCAGCCCAGGGGGAGGGAACCATGAGCAGTTCTTC
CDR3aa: CASSPGGGNHEQFF

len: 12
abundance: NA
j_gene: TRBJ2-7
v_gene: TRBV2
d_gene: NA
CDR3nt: TGTGCCAGCATAGGCAGAGTATACGAGCAGTACTTC
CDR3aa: CASIGRVYEQYF

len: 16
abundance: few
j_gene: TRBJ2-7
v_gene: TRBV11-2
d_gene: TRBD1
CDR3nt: TGTGCCAGCAGCTTAGGAGGGACAGGGGCCTCCTACGAGCAGTACTTC
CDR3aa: CASSLGGTGASYEQYF

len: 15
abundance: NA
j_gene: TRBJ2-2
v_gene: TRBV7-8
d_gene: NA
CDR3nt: TGTGCCAGCAGCTTAGTCAGGGATGACACCGGGGAGCTGTTTTTT
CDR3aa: CASSLVRDDTGELFF

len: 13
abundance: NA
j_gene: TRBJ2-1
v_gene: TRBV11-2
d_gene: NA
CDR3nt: TGTGCCAGCAGCTCAGCCTTGAGGCATGAGCAGTTCTTC
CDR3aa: CASSSALRHEQFF

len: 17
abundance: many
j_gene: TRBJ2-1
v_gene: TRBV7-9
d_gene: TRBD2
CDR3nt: TGTGCCAGCAGCCCCCCCCGAGGGGCGGGAGGCGGCTATGAGCAGTTCTTC
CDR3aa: CASSPPRGAGGGYEQFF

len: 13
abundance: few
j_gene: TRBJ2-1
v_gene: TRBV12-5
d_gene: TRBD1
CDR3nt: TGTGCTAACAGGGGACGCGCCTACAATGAGCAGTTCTTC
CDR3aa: CANRGRAYNEQFF

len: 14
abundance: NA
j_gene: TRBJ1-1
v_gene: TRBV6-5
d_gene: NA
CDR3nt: TGTGCCAGCAGCCTGTTGACGGGGAACACTGAAGCTTTCTTT
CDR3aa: CASSLLTGNTEAFF

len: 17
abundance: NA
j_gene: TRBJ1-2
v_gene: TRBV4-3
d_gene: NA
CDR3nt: TGCGCCAGCAGCCAAGGCGTAGGGGGAGGACTTAACTATGGCTACACCTTC
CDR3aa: CASSQGVGGGLNYGYTF

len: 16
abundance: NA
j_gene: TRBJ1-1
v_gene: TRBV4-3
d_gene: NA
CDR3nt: TGCGCCAGCAGCCAAGAGCACATGGCACTGAACACTGAAGCTTTCTTT
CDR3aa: CASSQEHMALNTEAFF

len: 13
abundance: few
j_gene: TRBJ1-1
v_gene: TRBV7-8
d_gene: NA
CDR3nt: TGTGCCAGCCATACAGGCAGGGCCACTGAAGCTTTCTTT
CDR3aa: CASHTGRATEAFF

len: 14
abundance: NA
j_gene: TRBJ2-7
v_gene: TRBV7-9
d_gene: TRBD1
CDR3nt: TGTGCCAGCAGCTACGGACAGGGGACCTACGAGCAGTACTTC
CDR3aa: CASSYGQGTYEQYF

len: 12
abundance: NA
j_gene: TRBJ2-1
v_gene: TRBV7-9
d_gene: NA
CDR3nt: TGTGCCAGCAGTATTCGCCAACATGAGCAGTTCTTC
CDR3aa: CASSIRQHEQFF

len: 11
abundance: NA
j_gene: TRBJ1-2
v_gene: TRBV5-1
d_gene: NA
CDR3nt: TGCGCCAGCAGCTCGAATAGTGGCTACACCTTC
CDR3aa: CASSSNSGYTF

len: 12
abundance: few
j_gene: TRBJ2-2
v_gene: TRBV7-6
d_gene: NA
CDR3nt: TGTGCCAGCAGCCACTTTACCGGGGAGCTGTTTTTT
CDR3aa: CASSHFTGELFF

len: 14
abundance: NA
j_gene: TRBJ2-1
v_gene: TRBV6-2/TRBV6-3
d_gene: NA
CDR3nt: TGTGCCAGCAGTTACAAGCCGGGGCTCAATGAGCAGTTCTTC
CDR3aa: CASSYKPGLNEQFF

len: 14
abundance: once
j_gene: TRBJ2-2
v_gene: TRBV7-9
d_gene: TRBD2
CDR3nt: TGTGCCAGCGGGGGCGGGAGGGCCCACGGGGAGCTGTTTTTT
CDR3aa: CASGGGRAHGELFF

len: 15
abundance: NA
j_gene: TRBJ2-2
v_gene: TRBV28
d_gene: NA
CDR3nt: TGTGCCAGCAGGGCTTTGGGGGAAGGTTCCGGGGAGCTGTTTTTT
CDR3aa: CASRALGEGSGELFF

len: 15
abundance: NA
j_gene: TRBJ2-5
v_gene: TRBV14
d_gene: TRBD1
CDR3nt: TGTGCCAGCAGCCAAGAGGACAGGGTTTGGGGGACCCAGTACTTC
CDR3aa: CASSQEDRVWGTQYF

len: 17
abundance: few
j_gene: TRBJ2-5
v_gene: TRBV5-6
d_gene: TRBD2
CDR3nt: TGTGCCAGCAGCCCCGGGACTAGCGGGGGGAAGGCGGAGACCCAGTACTTC
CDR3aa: CASSPGTSGGKAETQYF

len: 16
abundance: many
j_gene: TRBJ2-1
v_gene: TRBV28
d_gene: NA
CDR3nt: TGTGCCAGCAGTTTACTACAGGGAAGATCCTACAATGAGCAGTTCTTC
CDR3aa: CASSLLQGRSYNEQFF

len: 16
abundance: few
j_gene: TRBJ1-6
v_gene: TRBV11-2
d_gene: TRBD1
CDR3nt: TGTGCCAGCAGCCTTACGGGACAGGGTTTGAATTCACCCCTCCACTTT
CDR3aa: CASSLTGQGLNSPLHF

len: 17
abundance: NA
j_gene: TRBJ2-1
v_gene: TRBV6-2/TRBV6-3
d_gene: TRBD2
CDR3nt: TGTGCCAGTTCGGGACTAGCGGGGGGGCCTAGGTCCAATGAGCAGTTCTTC
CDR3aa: CASSGLAGGPRSNEQFF

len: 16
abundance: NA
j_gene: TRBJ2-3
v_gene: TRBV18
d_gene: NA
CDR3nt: TGTGCCAGCTCACCACGTGACAGTCTCGACACAGATACGCAGTATTTT
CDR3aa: CASSPRDSLDTDTQYF

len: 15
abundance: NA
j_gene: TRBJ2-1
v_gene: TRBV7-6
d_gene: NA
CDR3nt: TGTGCCAGCAGCCCCGCGATCGGGGCATACAATGAGCAGTTCTTC
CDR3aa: CASSPAIGAYNEQFF

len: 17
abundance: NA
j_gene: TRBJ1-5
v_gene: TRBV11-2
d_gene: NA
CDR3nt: TGTGCCAGCAGCTTCGGAGGGCTCGGCTCTAGCAATCAGCCCCAGCATTTT
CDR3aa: CASSFGGLGSSNQPQHF

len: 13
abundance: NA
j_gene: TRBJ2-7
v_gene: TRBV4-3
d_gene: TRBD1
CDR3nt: TGCGCCAGCAGCCAAGTGACAGGGCGGGAGCAGTACTTC
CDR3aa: CASSQVTGREQYF

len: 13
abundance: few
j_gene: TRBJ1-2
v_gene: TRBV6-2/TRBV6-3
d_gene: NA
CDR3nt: TGTGCCAGCAGTTACGCGGGGGGCTATGGCTACACCTTC
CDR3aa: CASSYAGGYGYTF

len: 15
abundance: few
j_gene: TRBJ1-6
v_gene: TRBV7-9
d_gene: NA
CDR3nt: TGTGCCAGCAGCCCACTTGAGGGTGGGGATCCACCCCTCCACTTT
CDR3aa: CASSPLEGGDPPLHF

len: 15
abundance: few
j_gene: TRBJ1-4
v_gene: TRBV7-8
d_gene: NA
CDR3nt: TGTGCCAGCAGCTTGGAAACAAGGTCTAATGAAAAACTGTTTTTT
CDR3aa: CASSLETRSNEKLFF

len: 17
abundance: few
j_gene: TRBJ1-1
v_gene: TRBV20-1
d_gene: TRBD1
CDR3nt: TGCAGTGCTCGAGATCTTACAGGGGAGGCTATGAACACTGAAGCTTTCTTT
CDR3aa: CSARDLTGEAMNTEAFF

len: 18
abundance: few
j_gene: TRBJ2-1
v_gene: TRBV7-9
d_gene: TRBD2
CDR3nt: TGTGCCAGCAGCCAGGGGACTAGCGGGGGCCTTCGTTTCAATGAGCAGTTCTTC
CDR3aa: CASSQGTSGGLRFNEQFF

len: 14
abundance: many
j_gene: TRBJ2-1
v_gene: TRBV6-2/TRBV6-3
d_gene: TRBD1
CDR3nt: TGTGCCAGCAGCAGGGGGCTTACCTACAATGAGCAGTTCTTC
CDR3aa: CASSRGLTYNEQFF

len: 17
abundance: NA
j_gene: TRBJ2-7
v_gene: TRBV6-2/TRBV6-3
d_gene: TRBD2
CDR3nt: TGTGCCAGCAGAAAAGGGACTAGCGGGAGTATCGCCTACGAGCAGTACTTC
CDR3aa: CASRKGTSGSIAYEQYF

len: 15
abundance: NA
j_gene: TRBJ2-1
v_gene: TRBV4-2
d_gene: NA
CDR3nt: TGTGCCAGCAGCCAAGATAAAGGGGGTTACAATGAGCAGTTCTTC
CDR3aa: CASSQDKGGYNEQFF

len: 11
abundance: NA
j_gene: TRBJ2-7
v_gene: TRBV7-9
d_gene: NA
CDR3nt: TGTGCCACCGGGGTAAGGGACGAGCAGTACTTC
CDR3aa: CATGVRDEQYF